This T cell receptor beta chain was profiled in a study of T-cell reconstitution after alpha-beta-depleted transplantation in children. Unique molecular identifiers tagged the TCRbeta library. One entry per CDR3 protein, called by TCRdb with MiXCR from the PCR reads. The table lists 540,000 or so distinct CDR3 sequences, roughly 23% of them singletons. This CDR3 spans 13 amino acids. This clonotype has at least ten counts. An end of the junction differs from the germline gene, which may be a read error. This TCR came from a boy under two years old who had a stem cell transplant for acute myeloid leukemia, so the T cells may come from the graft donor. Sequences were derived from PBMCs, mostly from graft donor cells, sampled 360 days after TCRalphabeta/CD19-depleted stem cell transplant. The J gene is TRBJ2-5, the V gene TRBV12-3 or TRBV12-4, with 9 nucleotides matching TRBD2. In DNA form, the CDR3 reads TGTGCCAGCAGCTTAGCGGGGGTCAAGACCCAGTACTTC. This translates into CASSLAGVKTQYF.